This T cell receptor beta chain was recovered during a study of blood T cell repertoires in COVID-19. Study-wide background: Sample material is recorded as cDNA or gDNA derived from T cells, B-cell-depleted T cells, or PBMCs.

Data came from immunoSEQ multiplex PCR; TCRdb stores just in-frame clones and leaves some out. The sample records 150,000 to 200,000 clones, over 80% being singletons. The V end lost 1 base, the J end lost 1 base, and 5 bases lay between the germline ends. This CDR3 is built from 14 residues. The V gene's germline CDR1 is KGHSH and CDR2 LQKENI. The TCR comes from a man aged 65 to 85 who had recovered from COVID-19. The sample consisted of peripheral blood. The chain uses TRBV18 and TRBJ1-5; D is undetermined. The CDR3 coding sequence is TGTGCCAGCTCACCACGGCAGAGCAATCAGCCCCAGCATTTT. Its protein product is CASSPRQSNQPQHF. The entire variable domain, with the rest obtained from reference TRBV18 and TRBJ1-5, is as follows: NAGVMQNPRHLVRRRGQEARLRCSPMKGHSHVYWYRQLPEEGLKFMVYLQKENIIDESGMPKERFSAEFPKEGPSILRIQQVVRGDSAAYFCASSPRQSNQPQHFGDGTRLSIL.